These T cell receptor beta chains were read from a single sample in a study of cytomegalovirus exposure and HLA in healthy donors. Sequenced by immunoSEQ multiplex PCR; TCRdb stores in-frame clones only, minus some. Seen here are under 250,000 clones, 60% to 80% observed once, and the top ten hold roughly 3%. The specimen was PBMCs. The receptor source for this set is a young woman in good health and CMV-seronegative. CDR3s include the opening cysteine and the closing phenylalanine or tryptophan. A D gene is named only where the DNA matches it firmly. Size is stated for part of the rows, as once, few or many counts, or as a class when the clone is expanded.

>TRBD1|TRBJ2-6|TRBV5-1|-
CASSYDRDSGANVLTF
TGCGCCAGCAGTTATGACAGGGACTCTGGGGCCAACGTCCTGACTTTC
>-|TRBJ2-2|TRBV10-3|-
CAISETRDTGELFF
TGTGCCATCAGTGAGACCAGGGACACCGGGGAGCTGTTTTTT
>-|TRBJ1-2|TRBV5-1|-
CASSLGPGFSGYPF
TGCGCCAGCAGCCTGGGACCAGGTTTTTCTGGCTACCCCTTC
>-|TRBJ2-7|TRBV6-1|-
CASTLGSYGEQYF
TGTGCCAGCACCTTAGGGAGCTATGGCGAGCAGTACTTC
>TRBD1|TRBJ1-1|TRBV7-9|once
CASSLLGAGTGGEAFF
TGTGCCAGCAGCTTATTGGGCGCGGGGACAGGGGGTGAAGCTTTCTTT
>-|TRBJ1-2|TRBV5-1|-
CASSLGAGDGYTF
TGCGCCAGCAGCTTGGGGGCAGGGGACGGCTACACCTTC
>-|TRBJ2-1|TRBV11-2|once
CASSSMQGGPYNEQFF
TGTGCCAGCAGCTCGATGCAGGGGGGACCCTACAATGAGCAGTTCTTC
>TRBD1|TRBJ1-2|TRBV30|-
CAWSADREGYGYTF
TGTGCCTGGAGCGCCGACAGGGAAGGATATGGCTACACCTTC
>-|TRBJ2-2|TRBV2|few
CASSEGQNTGELFF
TGTGCCAGCAGTGAGGGACAGAACACCGGGGAGCTGTTTTTT
>TRBD1|TRBJ2-7|TRBV6-4|-
CAPAGQGAGEQYF
TGTGCCCCGGCGGGACAGGGGGCAGGTGAGCAGTACTTC
>TRBD1|TRBJ2-7|TRBV14|-
CASSPLGTGTYEQYF
TGTGCCAGCAGCCCACTCGGGACAGGAACCTACGAGCAGTACTTC
>TRBD1|TRBJ1-1|TRBV28|-
CAGGDRQNTEAFF
TGTGCCGGAGGGGACAGGCAGAACACTGAAGCTTTCTTT
>-|TRBJ2-7|TRBV7-9|few
CASSSPMGRAYEQYF
TGTGCCAGCAGCTCCCCTATGGGCAGGGCCTACGAGCAGTACTTC
>-|TRBJ1-6|TRBV11-1|-
CASGSQYNSPLHF
TGTGCCAGCGGGTCACAGTATAATTCACCCCTCCACTTT
>TRBD2|TRBJ2-3|TRBV27|-
CASSFAGTTSTDTQYF
TGTGCCAGCAGTTTCGCCGGGACTACGAGCACAGATACGCAGTATTTT
>-|TRBJ1-6|TRBV9|-
CASSVGPPPLHF
TGTGCCAGCAGCGTGGGCCCCCCACCCCTCCACTTT
>TRBD1|TRBJ1-2|TRBV6-6|once
CASSYGGQGTLYGYTF
TGTGCCAGCAGTTATGGGGGACAGGGGACGCTCTATGGCTACACCTTC
>-|TRBJ2-5|TRBV6-6|-
CASTHAGAETQYF
TGTGCCAGCACCCACGCGGGGGCTGAGACCCAGTACTTC
>TRBD1|TRBJ1-1|TRBV30|-
CAWTITGGLNTEAFF
TGTGCCTGGACCATAACAGGGGGCTTGAACACTGAAGCTTTCTTT
>-|TRBJ1-5|TRBV27|few
CASSPAGYQPQHF
TGTGCCAGCTCCCCCGCGGGGTATCAGCCCCAGCATTTT
>-|TRBJ1-5|TRBV19|once
CASSKAHPGSQHF
TGTGCCAGTAGTAAGGCCCACCCAGGGTCCCAGCATTTT
>-|TRBJ2-2|TRBV4-1|-
CASSLGVTRNTGELFF
TGCGCCAGCAGCCTGGGTGTCACTAGGAACACCGGGGAGCTGTTTTTT
>-|TRBJ1-2|TRBV7-9|-
CASTAWGGFYGYTF
TGTGCCAGCACCGCCTGGGGGGGATTCTATGGCTACACCTTC
>-|TRBJ2-7|TRBV7-2|-
CASSRRAGWEYEQYF
TGTGCCAGCAGCCGAAGGGCTGGGTGGGAGTACGAGCAGTACTTC
>-|TRBJ2-4|TRBV28|-
CASSTWTALTKNIQYF
TGTGCCAGCAGTACCTGGACAGCATTGACCAAAAACATTCAGTACTTC
>-|TRBJ2-7|TRBV7-2|once
CASSSSLIGVIYEQYF
TGTGCCAGCAGCTCCTCGTTGATCGGGGTCATCTACGAGCAGTACTTC
>-|TRBJ1-2|TRBV19|once
CASSMAPWPYGYTF
TGTGCCAGTAGTATGGCCCCATGGCCCTATGGCTACACCTTC
>-|TRBJ2-7|TRBV15|-
CATSRVQGYEQYF
TGTGCCACCAGCAGAGTACAGGGCTACGAGCAGTACTTC
>TRBD2|TRBJ2-1|TRBV29-1|-
CSVGVAGGGEQFF
TGCAGCGTTGGGGTAGCGGGAGGGGGTGAGCAGTTCTTC
>-|TRBJ1-3|TRBV5-1|-
CASNNGDGNTIYF
TGCGCCAGCAACAATGGAGACGGAAACACCATATATTTT
>TRBD1|TRBJ2-5|TRBV2|-
CASSEGQGAGETQYF
TGTGCCAGCAGTGAAGGTCAGGGGGCGGGGGAGACCCAGTACTTC
>TRBD1|TRBJ2-6|TRBV5-1|-
CASSWDRTHSGANVLTF
TGCGCCAGCAGCTGGGACAGGACCCACTCTGGGGCCAACGTCCTGACTTTC
>-|TRBJ2-4|TRBV5-5|-
CASSLPGAGNIQYF
TGTGCCAGCAGCTTGCCCGGTGCCGGGAACATTCAGTACTTC
>-|TRBJ2-7|TRBV15|-
CATSRPRGRSGSYEQYF
TGTGCCACCAGCAGACCCCGCGGGCGGTCGGGGTCCTACGAGCAGTACTTC
>-|TRBJ2-6|TRBV11-2|-
CASSLDRAGSGANVLTF
TGTGCCAGCAGCTTAGATCGGGCGGGCTCTGGGGCCAACGTCCTGACTTTC
>-|TRBJ1-3|TRBV5-1|-
CASSNPGGSGNTIYF
TGCGCCAGCAGCAATCCGGGGGGCTCTGGAAACACCATATATTTT
>-|TRBJ1-4|TRBV7-9|-
CSSSLGQGGEKLFF
TGTTCCAGCAGCTTAGGCCAGGGAGGCGAAAAACTGTTTTTT
>TRBD1|TRBJ1-2|TRBV19|-
CASSRDRDFGYTF
TGTGCCAGTTCCCGGGACAGGGACTTTGGCTACACCTTC
>-|TRBJ1-3|TRBV30|-
CAWGFRNTIYF
TGTGCCTGGGGTTTTCGGAACACCATATATTTT
>TRBD2|TRBJ2-1|TRBV6-5|once
CASSSIAGGNNEQFF
TGTGCCAGCAGTTCCATAGCGGGGGGAAACAATGAGCAGTTCTTC
>-|TRBJ1-1|TRBV7-9|-
CASQPYRENTEAFF
TGTGCCAGCCAACCCTACAGGGAAAACACTGAAGCTTTCTTT
>-|TRBJ2-2|TRBV28|-
CASTIWALAGELFF
TGTGCCAGCACCATTTGGGCCCTCGCCGGGGAGCTGTTTTTT
>-|TRBJ1-1|TRBV7-9|once
CASSLVIDEAFF
TGTGCCAGCAGCTTAGTCATAGATGAAGCTTTCTTT
>TRBD2|TRBJ2-7|TRBV28|-
CATYQSGSSREQYF
TGTGCCACCTATCAGAGCGGGAGCAGTCGCGAGCAGTACTTC
>-|TRBJ1-3|TRBV4-1|-
CASSQVGGQSGNTIYF
TGCGCCAGCAGCCAAGTGGGGGGGCAGTCGGGAAACACCATATATTTT
>TRBD2|TRBJ2-7|TRBV10-3|-
CAIRAHTGGVREQYF
TGTGCCATCAGGGCCCATACGGGAGGCGTGAGGGAGCAGTACTTC
>-|TRBJ1-1|TRBV7-2|-
CASSLNMGGVLTEAFF
TGTGCCAGCAGCTTAAATATGGGGGGAGTACTTACTGAAGCTTTCTTT
>TRBD2|TRBJ2-7|TRBV4-1|-
CASSPSGTSGLNYEQYF
TGCGCCAGCAGCCCCTCGGGGACTAGCGGCTTGAACTACGAGCAGTACTTC
>TRBD1|TRBJ2-5|TRBV13|-
CASSRRQGGETQYF
TGTGCCAGCAGCAGGCGACAGGGTGGGGAGACCCAGTACTTC
>TRBD1|TRBJ2-7|TRBV7-8|few
CASSSRTGYEQYF
TGTGCCAGCAGCTCGAGGACAGGTTACGAGCAGTACTTC
>TRBD1|TRBJ1-1|TRBV19|few
CASSVTGTVNTEAFF
TGTGCCAGTAGTGTCACCGGGACAGTGAACACTGAAGCTTTCTTT
>TRBD2|TRBJ2-7|TRBV6-6|-
CASSYEFTGGYEQYF
TGTGCCAGCAGTTACGAATTCACGGGGGGCTACGAGCAGTACTTC
>TRBD1|TRBJ1-1|TRBV7-8|-
CASSPRGTEAFF
TGTGCCAGCAGCCCCAGGGGGACTGAAGCTTTCTTT
>TRBD1|TRBJ1-3|TRBV5-1|-
CASSLGTGARGGNTIYF
TGCGCCAGCAGCTTGGGGACAGGGGCTCGCGGGGGAAACACCATATATTTT